This paragraph covers one T cell receptor beta chain sequence. The data derive from a study of blood T cell repertoires in COVID-19. Unmatched junction bases numbered 9, after V lost 0 bases and J lost 4 bases. The CDR3 contains 16 residues. Germline V gene lookup returns CDR1 SGHRS and CDR2 YFSETQ. Assay: immunoSEQ multiplex PCR; the TCRdb copy retains only in-frame clones and omits some. The table records over 85,000 clones, around nine tenths of them present only once. Sequenced: peripheral blood. This rearrangement joins TRBV5-1 to TRBJ2-7; TRBD2 matches at 8 bases. This receptor was identified in a woman of 80 years or more with acute or convalescent COVID-19. The CDR3 loop reads CASSLEAGTRGYEQYF. Written as DNA, the CDR3 is TGCGCCAGCAGCTTGGAGGCTGGGACTAGAGGTTACGAGCAGTACTTC.